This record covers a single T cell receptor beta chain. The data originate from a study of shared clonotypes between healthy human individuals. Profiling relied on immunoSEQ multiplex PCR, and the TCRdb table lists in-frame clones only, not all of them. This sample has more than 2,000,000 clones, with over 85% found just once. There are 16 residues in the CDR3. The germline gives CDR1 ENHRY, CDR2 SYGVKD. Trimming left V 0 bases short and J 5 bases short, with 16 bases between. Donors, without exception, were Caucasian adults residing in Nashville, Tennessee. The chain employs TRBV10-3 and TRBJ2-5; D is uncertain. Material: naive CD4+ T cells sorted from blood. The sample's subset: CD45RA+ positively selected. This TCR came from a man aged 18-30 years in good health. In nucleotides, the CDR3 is TGTGCCATCAGTGAGTCGTTGGCGTCTGGTGTCGAGACCCAGTACTTC. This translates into CAISESLASGVETQYF.